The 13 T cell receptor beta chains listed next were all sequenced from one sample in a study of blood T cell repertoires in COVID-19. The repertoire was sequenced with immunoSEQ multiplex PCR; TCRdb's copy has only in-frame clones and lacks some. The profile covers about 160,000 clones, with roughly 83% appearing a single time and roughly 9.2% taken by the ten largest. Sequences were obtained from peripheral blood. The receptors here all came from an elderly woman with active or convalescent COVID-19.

CDR3 bases: TGTGCCAGCAGTACACGGCAAGGACTAGCGGGGGGCAGCTCCTACAATGAGCAGTTCTTC. Translation gives CASSTRQGLAGGSSYNEQFF. The chain links TRBV2 to TRBJ2-1, with 14 positions matching TRBD2. Looked up from germline, CDR1 is SNHLY and CDR2 is FYNNEI. This CDR3 spans 20 amino acids. The J segment lost 0 bases and the V segment lost 5 bases, leaving 12 bases of the junction unmatched. Using reference TRBV2 and TRBJ2-1 for the parts outside the CDR3, the full variable domain is EPEVTQTPSHQVTQMGQEVILRCVPISNHLYFYWYRQILGQKVEFLVSFYNNEISEKSEIFDDQFSVERPDGSNFTLKIRSTKLEDSAMYFCASSTRQGLAGGSSYNEQFFGPGTRLTVL.

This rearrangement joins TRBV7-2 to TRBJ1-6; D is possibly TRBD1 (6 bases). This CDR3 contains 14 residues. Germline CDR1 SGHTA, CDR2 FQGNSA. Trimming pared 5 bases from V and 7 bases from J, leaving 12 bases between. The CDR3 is CASSPHRENSPLHF. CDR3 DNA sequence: TGTGCCAGCAGCCCCCACAGGGAAAATTCACCCCTCCACTTT.

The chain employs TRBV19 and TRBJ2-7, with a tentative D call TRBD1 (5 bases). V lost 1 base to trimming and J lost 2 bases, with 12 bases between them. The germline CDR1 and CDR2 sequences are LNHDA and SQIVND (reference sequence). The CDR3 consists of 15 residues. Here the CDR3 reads CASSIVGQGTYEQYF. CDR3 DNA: TGTGCCAGTAGTATAGTTGGGCAGGGAACCTACGAGCAGTACTTC.

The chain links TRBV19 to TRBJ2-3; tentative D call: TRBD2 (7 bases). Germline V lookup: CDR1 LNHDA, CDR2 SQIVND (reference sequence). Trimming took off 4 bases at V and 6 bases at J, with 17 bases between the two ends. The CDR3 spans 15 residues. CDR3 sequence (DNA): TGTGCCAGTAGTACGACCGGGGGGCTTCGGGATACGCAGTATTTT. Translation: CASSTTGGLRDTQYF.

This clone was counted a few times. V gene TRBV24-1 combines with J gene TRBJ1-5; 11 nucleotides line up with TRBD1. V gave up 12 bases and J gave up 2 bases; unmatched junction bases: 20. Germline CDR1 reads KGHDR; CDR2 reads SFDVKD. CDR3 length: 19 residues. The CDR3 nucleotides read TGTGCCCCCTTAACGCGACGGACAGGGGGCCTCTTGCGCAATCAGCCCCAGCATTTT. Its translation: CAPLTRRTGGLLRNQPQHF.

The CDR3 reads CASSPYSDGGNYGYTF. The CDR3 DNA is TGTGCCAGCAGTCCCTACTCTGACGGGGGAAACTATGGCTACACCTTC. The chain couples TRBV27 to TRBJ1-2, with TRBD1 as a possible D gene (5 bases). Germline V gene data show CDR1 as MNHEY and CDR2 as SMNVEV (reference sequence). The V gene lost 5 bases and the J gene lost 2 bases, with 18 bases spanning the gap. CDR3 size: 16 residues.

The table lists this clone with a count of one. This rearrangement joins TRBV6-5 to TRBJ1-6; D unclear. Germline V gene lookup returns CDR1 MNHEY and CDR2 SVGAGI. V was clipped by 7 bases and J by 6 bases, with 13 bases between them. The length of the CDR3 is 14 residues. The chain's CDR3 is CASTPGSINSPLHF. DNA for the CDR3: TGTGCCAGCACCCCGGGGTCAATTAATTCACCCCTCCACTTT.

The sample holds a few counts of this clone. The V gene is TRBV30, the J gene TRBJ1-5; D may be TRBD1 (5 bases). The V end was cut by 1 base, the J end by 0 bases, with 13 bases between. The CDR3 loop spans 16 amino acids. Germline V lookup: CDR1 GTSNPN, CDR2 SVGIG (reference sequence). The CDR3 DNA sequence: TGTGCCTGGAGTGCCGACAGATCTTATAGCAATCAGCCCCAGCATTTT. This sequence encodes CAWSADRSYSNQPQHF.

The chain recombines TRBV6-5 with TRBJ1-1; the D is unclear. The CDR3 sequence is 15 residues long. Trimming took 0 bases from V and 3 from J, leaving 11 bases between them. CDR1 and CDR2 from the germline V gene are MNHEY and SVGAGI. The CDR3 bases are TGTGCCAGCAGTTACTCATCGGAGCCCCACACTGAAGCTTTCTTT. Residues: CASSYSSEPHTEAFF.

CDR3 in amino acids: CASSLTGGTGELFF. CDR3 coding DNA: TGTGCCAGCAGCTTGACAGGGGGCACCGGGGAGCTGTTTTTT. This chain uses TRBV2 with TRBJ2-2; 9 nucleotides align to TRBD1. Germline CDR1 reads SNHLY; CDR2 reads FYNNEI. CDR3 length: 14 residues. Trimming at V came to 6 bases and at J to 4 bases, leaving 3 bases not matched to a gene.

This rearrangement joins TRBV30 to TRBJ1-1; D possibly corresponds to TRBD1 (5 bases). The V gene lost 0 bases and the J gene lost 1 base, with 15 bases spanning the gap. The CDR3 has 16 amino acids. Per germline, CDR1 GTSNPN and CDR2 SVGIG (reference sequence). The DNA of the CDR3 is TGTGCCTGGAGTGTACGTAGGGGCGGGGCGAACACTGAAGCTTTCTTT. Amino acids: CAWSVRRGGANTEAFF.

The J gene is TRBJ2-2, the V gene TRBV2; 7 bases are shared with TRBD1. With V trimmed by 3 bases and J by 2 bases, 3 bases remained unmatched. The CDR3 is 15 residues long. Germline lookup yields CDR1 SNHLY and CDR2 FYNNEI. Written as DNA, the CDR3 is TGTGCCAGCAGTGAGCGGACAGGAAACACCGGGGAGCTGTTTTTT. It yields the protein CASSERTGNTGELFF.

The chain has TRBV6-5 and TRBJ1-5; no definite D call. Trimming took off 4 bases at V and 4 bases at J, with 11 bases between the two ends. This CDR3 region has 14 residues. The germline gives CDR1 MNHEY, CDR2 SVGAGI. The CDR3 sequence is CASSLTLQNQPQHF. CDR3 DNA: TGTGCCAGCAGTTTAACTCTACAGAATCAGCCCCAGCATTTT.